This T cell receptor beta chain was found in a study of OX40 agonist ivuxolimab in advanced cancers. Overall study findings and caveats: The study found that CD8+ T cells averaged more expanded clones than CD4+.

Patients with autoimmune history or systemic immunosuppression were excluded. Clones were sequenced by immunoSEQ multiplex PCR, and TCRdb holds only the in-frame ones, with some missing. The sample has under 75,000 clones; about 90% are singletons. For this clone: Antigen unknown.

Source: CD4+ or CD8+ T cells sorted from blood, taken in a trial of the OX40 agonist ivuxolimab. This TCR came from an adult with an advanced solid tumor such as melanoma, head and neck, liver or kidney cancer.

CDR3 DNA: TGTGCCAGCAGCTTAGGTACAGGCCGTGGGGGGTCCTACGAGCAGTACTTC. Protein product: CASSLGTGRGGSYEQYF. The V gene is TRBV13, the J gene TRBJ2-7, with D perhaps TRBD2 (6 bases). The CDR3 totals 17 residues. The V gene's germline CDR1 is PRHDT and CDR2 FYEKMQ (reference sequence). V lost 0 bases and J 1 base, leaving 16 bases between the germline ends.